A single sample is the source of the 7 T cell receptor beta chains below, sequenced in a study of T cells in localized non-small cell lung cancer. Using immunoSEQ multiplex PCR, the repertoire was profiled, and TCRdb retains in-frame clones only, with some absent. The sample holds 100,000 or so clones; roughly 93% are singletons and the top ten take approximately 4%. Source: PBMCs, taken before any cancer treatment. The receptors shown here come from a woman aged 40 to 75 with stage II squamous cell lung carcinoma.

The rearrangement joins TRBV2 to TRBJ2-3, with 10 bases lining up with TRBD1. V gave up 6 bases and J gave up 6 bases; unmatched junction bases: 3. Germline CDR1 and CDR2: SNHLY and FYNNEI. The CDR3 spans 13 residues. The CDR3 spells CASRRDRGDTQYF. The CDR3 DNA reads as TGTGCCAGCAGGCGGGACAGGGGCGATACGCAGTATTTT.

To note about this clone: Other DNA sequences of this sample code for an identical CDR3. This sequence joins TRBV19 and TRBJ2-2; tentatively, D is TRBD2 (6 bases). The CDR3 has 15 amino acids. Trimming pared 6 bases from V and 1 base from J, leaving 12 bases between. Germline lookup yields CDR1 LNHDA and CDR2 SQIVND (reference sequence). CDR3 in amino acids: CASSPTRVNTGELFF. The CDR3 nucleotides read TGTGCCAGTAGCCCGACTAGGGTGAACACCGGGGAGCTGTTTTTT.

This clone has only one observation. V and J are TRBV28 and TRBJ1-1; unclear D gene. Germline loops: CDR1 MDHEN, CDR2 SYDVKM. This CDR3 region has 12 residues. Trimming cost V 2 bases and J 4 bases, with 5 bases left between them. The CDR3, as DNA: TGTGCCAGCAGTTTAGACTTCACTGAAGCTTTCTTT. Protein: CASSLDFTEAFF.

The chain combines TRBV14 with TRBJ2-1; a possible D gene is TRBD2 (6 bases). Between the trimmed V and J ends, which lost 6 bases and 6 bases, there was a span of 18 bases. This CDR3 is 15 amino acids long. Germline V CDR1 and CDR2: SGHDN, FVKESK. CDR3 region: CASSSGLSGSNEQFF. CDR3 bases: TGTGCCAGCAGTTCAGGTCTTAGCGGTAGCAATGAGCAGTTCTTC.

The CDR3: CASSEQIDKNIQYF. CDR3 coding DNA: TGTGCCAGCAGTGAACAGATAGACAAAAACATTCAGTACTTC. This rearrangement joins TRBV6-1 to TRBJ2-4, with D unclear. V dropped 2 bases and J dropped 3 bases, with 8 bases sitting between them. This CDR3 spans 14 amino acids. CDR1 is MNHNS and CDR2 is SASEGT in the germline V gene.

The rearrangement uses TRBV2 and TRBJ1-4, with D perhaps matching TRBD1 (6 bases). V was shortened by 1 base and J by 7 bases, with 19 bases between the two germline ends. The CDR3 loop spans 17 amino acids. In germline, CDR1 is SNHLY, CDR2 FYNNEI. The CDR3 loop reads CASSEGLRGAAGEKLFF. The CDR3 DNA sequence: TGTGCCAGCAGTGAAGGGTTAAGGGGGGCTGCCGGTGAAAAACTGTTTTTT.

This sequence joins TRBV30 and TRBJ2-1; 16 bases map to TRBD2. Germline values: CDR1 GTSNPN, CDR2 SVGIG (reference sequence). The CDR3 has 17 amino acids. V was clipped by 3 bases and J by 7 bases; unmatched bases: 9. Here the CDR3 DNA reads TGTGCCTGGAGCGGGACTAGCGGGAGGGGAGGAAGGAATGAGCAGTTCTTC. This codes for CAWSGTSGRGGRNEQFF.